This passage covers 23 T cell receptor beta chains from one sample sequenced in a study of blood T cell repertoires in COVID-19. TCRdb keeps only in-frame clones here, not all; method: immunoSEQ multiplex PCR. The sample includes some 180,000 clones, roughly four fifths of them seen just once. The sequencing sample was made of peripheral blood. These TCRs come from an elderly woman with acute or convalescent COVID-19.

This clone appeared a few times. This chain connects TRBV12-3 or TRBV12-4 to TRBJ2-2; no clear D gene. Trimming shortened V by 6 bases and J by 6 bases, and 11 bases separated the two germline ends. The CDR3 covers 13 residues. DNA of the CDR3: TGTGCCAGCAGCCTCCAGTCTTCCGGGGAGCTGTTTTTT. Its translation: CASSLQSSGELFF.

For this clone: The sample holds other DNA sequences that translate to the same CDR3. V is TRBV6-2 or TRBV6-3 and J is TRBJ1-5; maybe TRBD1 (5 bases). In germline, CDR1 is MNHEY, CDR2 SVGEGT. This CDR3 has 14 residues. Trimming took off 2 bases at V and 2 bases at J, with 7 bases between the two ends. As DNA, the CDR3 is TGTGCCAGCAGTTACGACAGCCGCAATCAGCCCCAGCATTTT. Translation: CASSYDSRNQPQHF.

The J gene is TRBJ1-1, the V gene TRBV30; 7 nucleotides line up with TRBD1. CDR3 size: 13 residues. Germline CDR1 reads GTSNPN; CDR2 reads SVGIG (reference sequence). The V and J ends lost 0 bases and 3 bases, in that order; junction bases with no gene match: 1. CDR3 coding DNA: TGTGCCTGGAGTGTAGACAGGGACACTGAAGCTTTCTTT. Protein sequence: CAWSVDRDTEAFF. Supplemented by reference TRBV30 and TRBJ1-1, the full variable domain reads SQTIHQWPATLVQPVGSPLSLECTVEGTSNPNLYWYRQAAGRGLQLLFYSVGIGQISSEVPQNLSASRPQDRQFILSSKKLLLSDSGFYLCAWSVDRDTEAFFGQGTRLTVV.

CDR3 protein: CASSLELGGADTQYF. CDR3 nucleotides: TGTGCCAGCAGCTTGGAGTTAGGGGGCGCAGATACGCAGTATTTT. The J gene is TRBJ2-3, the V gene TRBV5-6, with 7 bases fitting TRBD1. CDR3 length: 15 residues. Germline CDR1 and CDR2: SGHDT and YYEEEE. Trimming at V came to 0 bases and at J to 4 bases, leaving 5 bases not matched to a gene.

The genes are TRBV6-5 and TRBJ1-5; no definite D call. Germline lookup yields CDR1 MNHEY and CDR2 SVGAGI. This CDR3 is built from 15 residues. V lost 6 bases and J lost 14, with 26 bases in between. The CDR3 DNA reads as TGTGCCAGCAGACCGGGTCGTGGTGACCTTTTAGCTGAGCATTTT. This codes for CASRPGRGDLLAEHF.

In this sample, this clone turned up a few times. CDR3: CASNNGGARFTSNQPQHF. In DNA form, the CDR3 reads TGTGCTAGTAACAATGGGGGGGCGCGTTTTACGAGCAATCAGCCCCAGCATTTT. The rearrangement uses TRBV12-5 and TRBJ1-5; D is perhaps TRBD1 (6 bases). V was pared by 8 bases and J by 1 base, with 24 bases between. This CDR3 contains 18 residues. Germline V gene sequence: CDR1 LGHNT, CDR2 FRNRAP.

The CDR3 sequence is CASSLGPGSTNEQFF. The CDR3 DNA sequence: TGTGCCAGCAGCTTAGGTCCTGGGAGTACCAATGAGCAGTTCTTC. The genes are TRBV7-2 and TRBJ2-1; D might be TRBD2 (5 bases). CDR1 and CDR2 from the germline V gene are SGHTA and FQGNSA. Trimming stripped 1 base from V and 6 bases from J, with 13 bases between. CDR3 length: 15 amino acids.

V and J are TRBV5-4 and TRBJ1-3, with TRBD1 matching 9 bases. Trimming removed 4 bases from V and 4 bases from J; junction bases left unmatched: 6. This CDR3 has 15 amino acids. Germline V gene sequence: CDR1 SGHNT, CDR2 YYREEE (reference sequence). CDR3 protein: CASSLQGAEGNTIYF. The CDR3 bases are TGTGCCAGCAGCCTACAGGGGGCTGAAGGAAACACCATATATTTT.

This clone appeared a few times. V and J are TRBV2 and TRBJ2-1, with TRBD1 matching 7 bases. Trimming at V came to 7 bases and at J to 0 bases, leaving 6 bases not matched to a gene. The CDR3 runs to 15 residues. Germline CDR1 is SNHLY and CDR2 is FYNNEI. CDR3 loop: CASMSGQSSYNEQFF. CDR3 sequence (DNA): TGTGCCAGCATGTCGGGACAGAGCTCCTACAATGAGCAGTTCTTC.

This sequence joins TRBV7-9 and TRBJ1-6, with 10 bases identical to TRBD1. This CDR3 is built from 15 residues. J gave up 7 bases and V 4 bases, and 4 bases lay outside the gene matches. Germline CDR1 and CDR2: SEHNR and FQNEAQ (reference sequence). This CDR3 reads CASSSQTGGNSPLHF. As DNA, the CDR3 is TGTGCCAGCAGCTCCCAGACAGGGGGCAATTCACCCCTCCACTTT.

Only one count was recorded for this clone. This rearrangement joins TRBV21-1 to TRBJ1-3. TRBV21-1 is noted as a pseudogene. The CDR3 totals 13 residues. The chain's CDR3 is CASSKWRFGTIYF. Here the CDR3 DNA reads TGTGCCAGCAGCAAGTGGAGGTTCGGCACCATATATTTT.

This clone was counted once. This sequence joins TRBV4-1 and TRBJ2-3, with TRBD1 as a possible D gene (6 bases). V lost 4 bases, J lost 2 bases, and 16 bases lay in between. In germline, CDR1 is MGHRA, CDR2 YSYEKL. The CDR3 has 16 amino acids. The CDR3 here is CASSLSGQRNTDTQYF. As DNA, the CDR3 is TGCGCCAGCAGCCTCTCAGGACAGCGGAACACAGATACGCAGTATTTT.

The genes are TRBV4-3 and TRBJ1-2; D gene unclear. The germline V and J ends were trimmed by 0 bases and 4 bases, with 12 bases remaining between them. Germline V gives CDR1 LGHNA, CDR2 YSLEER. There are 15 residues in the CDR3. The CDR3 bases are TGCGCCAGCAGCCAAGATGCGGGTTCCGGCTATGGCTACACCTTC. Amino acid sequence: CASSQDAGSGYGYTF.

This chain uses TRBV20-1 with TRBJ2-7, with TRBD1 matching over 7 bases. Germline CDR1 and CDR2: DFQATT and SNEGSKA (reference sequence). The CDR3 covers 15 residues. V trimming: 3 bases; J trimming: 3 bases; junction bases outside the gene matches: 11. The CDR3 DNA is TGCAGTGCTAGTGAAAGAACAGGGGTGGGCTACGAGCAGTACTTC. This translates into CSASERTGVGYEQYF.

The chain carries TRBV5-6 and TRBJ1-4; tentative D call: TRBD1 (6 bases). The CDR3 is made up of 15 amino acids. Germline loops: CDR1 SGHDT, CDR2 YYEEEE. Trimming took 1 base from V and 10 from J, leaving 17 bases between them. The CDR3 loop is CASSLSGQKDVKLFF. CDR3 sequence (DNA): TGTGCCAGCAGCTTGAGCGGACAGAAAGATGTAAAACTGTTTTTT. Using reference TRBV5-6 and TRBJ1-4 for the parts outside the CDR3, the full variable domain is DAGVTQSPTHLIKTRGQQVTLRCSPKSGHDTVSWYQQALGQGPQFIFQYYEEEERQRGNFPDRFSGHQFPNYSSELNVNALLLGDSALYLCASSLSGQKDVKLFFGSGTQLSVL.

CDR3: CASSTRGLGVGETQYF. The CDR3 bases are TGTGCCAGCAGCACTCGCGGGCTAGGTGTCGGAGAGACCCAGTACTTC. The genes are TRBV21-1 and TRBJ2-5; TRBD2, the D gene given by the table, was not confirmed from the DNA. TRBV21-1 is designated a pseudogene. The CDR3 totals 16 residues.

The genes are TRBV6-1 and TRBJ2-4, with 7 positions matching TRBD1. The CDR3 runs to 14 residues. J lost 8 bases, V lost 5 bases, and 9 bases had no gene match. Germline CDR1 is MNHNS and CDR2 is SASEGT. CDR3 region: CASSSRQGSDIQYF. The DNA for the CDR3 is TGTGCCAGCAGTTCCCGACAGGGATCGGACATTCAGTACTTC.

V and J are TRBV5-8 and TRBJ2-3, with a tentative D call TRBD2 (5 bases). Trimming took off 7 bases at V and 3 bases at J, with 21 bases between the two ends. CDR3 length equals 16 residues. CDR1 SGHTS and CDR2 YDEGEE come from the germline V gene. The CDR3 DNA follows: TGTGCCAGCCAACGGGGAGACGGCCCCATGACAGATACGCAGTATTTT. Translating gives CASQRGDGPMTDTQYF.

A few counts support this clone. The chain has TRBV3-1 (or the pseudogene TRBV3-2) and TRBJ2-7; D may be TRBD2 (5 bases). CDR1 is LGHDT and CDR2 is YNNKEL in the germline V gene (reference sequence). The V end was cut by 1 base, the J end by 9 bases, with 16 bases between. The CDR3 extends over 14 amino acids. The CDR3 coding sequence is TGTGCCAGCAGCCAAGGGGTCAAACAGAGCGGGCAGTACTTC. Encoded protein: CASSQGVKQSGQYF.

The rearrangement uses TRBV12-3 or TRBV12-4 and TRBJ2-3; D uncertain. V dropped 6 bases and J dropped 4 bases, with 8 bases sitting between them. CDR3 length equals 12 residues. CDR3 sequence (DNA): TGTGCCAGCAGCCCCTATCCAGATACGCAGTATTTT. It translates to CASSPYPDTQYF.

The J gene is TRBJ1-1, the V gene TRBV5-1; no reliable D call. The germline gives CDR1 SGHRS, CDR2 YFSETQ. This CDR3 region has 14 residues. V shed 5 bases and J shed 1 base, with 12 bases lying between them. CDR3 residues: CASRPSSGNTEAFF. The CDR3 DNA sequence: TGCGCCAGCAGGCCCTCCAGTGGGAACACTGAAGCTTTCTTT.

In this sample, this clone turned up a few times. The V gene is TRBV2, the J gene TRBJ1-6; TRBD1 matches 10 bases. J was trimmed by 3 bases and V by 5 bases; bases with no gene match: 1. This CDR3 has 15 amino acids. CDR1 SNHLY and CDR2 FYNNEI come from the germline V gene. CDR3 sequence (DNA): TGTGCCAGCAGTCGGGACAGGGGCTATAATTCACCCCTCCACTTT. This codes for CASSRDRGYNSPLHF.

In this sample, this clone turned up once. The DNA of the CDR3 is TGTGCCAGCAGCCAGGGATCGAGGGCCTACGAGCAGTACTTC. Encoded protein: CASSQGSRAYEQYF. V and J are TRBV3-1 (or the pseudogene TRBV3-2) and TRBJ2-7, with D maybe TRBD2 (5 bases). The CDR3 extends over 14 amino acids. The germline V gene has CDR1 LGHDT and CDR2 YNNKEL (reference sequence). The V and J ends lost 3 bases and 2 bases respectively, with 11 bases between them.